The clone carrying this T cell receptor beta chain came up a few times. Its antigen is not known. These data originate in a study of Ad26.COV2.S vaccination and SARS-CoV-2 variants. As for the study in general: By the intramuscular route, Ad26.COV2.S was given once, or twice 56 days apart. Findings and caveats of the study: After vaccination, reports described spike-specific CD8+ and CD4+ T cell responses as showing substantial breadth. Placebo recipients and vaccine recipients were similar in non-spike TCR breadth.

Only in-frame clones appear in the TCRdb table, and some are missing; sequencing was by immunoSEQ multiplex PCR. This table has some 250,000 clones, roughly 90% appearing once. Treatment of the sample: 15 to 20 received Ad26.COV2.S at low or high dose, single or two shots; about five received placebo; per-sample allocation not given. Collection of the samples took place on day 63 after the first injection of vaccine or placebo. The individual, an adult aged 18-55 years, was a donor in Boston. The germline V gene has CDR1 GTSNPN and CDR2 SVGIG (reference sequence). With 2 bases removed from V and 4 bases from J, the gap between germline ends came to 8 bases. The CDR3 has 13 amino acids.

The V and J genes are TRBV30 and TRBJ1-4; D gene uncertain. This specimen was peripheral blood, taken in a trial of Ad26.COV2.S vaccine versus placebo. The receptor comes from a person aged 18-60 years who received the Ad26.COV2.S COVID-19 vaccine or a placebo. CDR3 nucleotide sequence: TGTGCCTGGAGTAACCGGGATAATGAAAAACTGTTTTTT. This translates into CAWSNRDNEKLFF.